One and the same sample provided the 26 T cell receptor beta chains below, sequenced in a study of cytomegalovirus exposure and HLA in healthy donors. This table comes from immunoSEQ multiplex PCR, and its TCRdb copy is limited to in-frame clones, with some not included. This table has some 150,000 clones, roughly 92% appearing once. The sample consisted of PBMCs. These receptors were obtained from a man aged 18 to 29 in good health and CMV-seronegative.

V usage is TRBV30 and J usage is TRBJ2-7, with a possible D match to TRBD2 (6 bases). With 0 bases removed from V and 6 bases from J, the gap between germline ends came to 15 bases. The CDR3 runs to 14 residues. The germline V gene has CDR1 GTSNPN and CDR2 SVGIG (reference sequence). The CDR3 region has the DNA TGTGCCTGGAGTGTGGGTCCCTGGAGGGGCGAGCAGTACTTC. It translates to CAWSVGPWRGEQYF.

The chain has TRBV11-2 and TRBJ2-2, with a weak D call TRBD1 (6 bases). The ends were cut back, 3 bases at V and 5 bases at J, with 16 bases in the middle. Germline CDR1 reads SGHAT; CDR2 reads FQNNGV. The CDR3 runs to 16 residues. Written as DNA, the CDR3 is TGTGCCAGCAGCTTGGTCAGGGGCTCACGGACCGGGGAGCTGTTTTTT. This translates into CASSLVRGSRTGELFF.

Only one count was recorded for this clone. The chain joins TRBV25-1 to TRBJ2-2; D possibly corresponds to TRBD1 (5 bases). V lost 0 bases, J lost 2 bases, and 13 bases lay in between. The CDR3 loop spans 17 amino acids. Germline CDR1 reads MGHDK; CDR2 reads SYGVNS. CDR3 DNA sequence: TGTGCCAGCAGTGAATATCTTCTTGACAGTAACACCGGGGAGCTGTTTTTT. Protein product: CASSEYLLDSNTGELFF.

Here the CDR3 DNA reads TGTGCCAGCAGCTCCCCCCGCGGGGGCGGGGATACGCAGTATTTT. Its protein product is CASSSPRGGGDTQYF. The J gene is TRBJ2-3, the V gene TRBV9, with D maybe TRBD2 (7 bases). The CDR3 runs to 15 residues. V was shortened by 4 bases and J by 6 bases, with 18 bases between the two germline ends. CDR1 is SGDLS and CDR2 is YYNGEE in the germline V gene.

The chain employs TRBV10-3 and TRBJ2-3; D remains unclear. This CDR3 contains 12 residues. Germline V CDR1 and CDR2: ENHRY, SYGVKD. V lost 3 bases and J 6 bases, leaving 7 bases between the germline ends. The CDR3 nucleotides are TGTGCCATCAGTGAACACATGGATACGCAGTATTTT. Translated, it gives CAISEHMDTQYF.

CDR3 loop: CASSFTSGDTGELFF. The CDR3 DNA sequence: TGTGCCAGCAGCTTTACTAGCGGGGATACCGGGGAGCTGTTTTTT. This rearrangement joins TRBV7-2 to TRBJ2-2, with 10 nucleotides matching TRBD2. This CDR3 is 15 amino acids long. Germline V gene data show CDR1 as SGHTA and CDR2 as FQGNSA. The V and J ends lost 3 bases and 5 bases, in that order; junction bases with no gene match: 3. The whole variable domain, filled in from reference TRBV7-2 and TRBJ2-2, reads GAGVSQSPSNKVTEKGKDVELRCDPISGHTALYWYRQSLGQGLEFLIYFQGNSAPDKSGLPSDRFSAERTGGSVSTLTIQRTQQEDSAVYLCASSFTSGDTGELFFGEGSRLTVL.

J is TRBJ2-1 and V is TRBV6-4; the D gene is possibly TRBD1 (5 bases). Germline V lookup: CDR1 MRHNA, CDR2 SNTAGT. V gave up 3 bases and J gave up 1 base, with 10 bases separating them. The length of the CDR3 is 15 residues. CDR3 sequence reads: CASSEGHGSYNEQFF. The CDR3 DNA reads TGTGCCAGCAGTGAAGGACATGGGTCCTACAATGAGCAGTTCTTC.

This clone was seen a few times. The CDR3 bases are TGTGCCAGCAGTGAAGCTGGGGGCGGCCACGAGCAGTACGTC. Its protein product is CASSEAGGGHEQYV. This rearrangement joins TRBV6-1 to TRBJ2-7; possible D gene TRBD1, 6 bases. The V gene's germline CDR1 is MNHNS and CDR2 SASEGT. V dropped 0 bases and J dropped 5 bases, with 11 bases sitting between them. There are 14 residues in the CDR3.

The V gene is TRBV12-5, the J gene TRBJ2-1; TRBD2 agrees at 14 bases. The germline V gene has CDR1 LGHNT and CDR2 FRNRAP. J gave up 4 bases and V 1 base, and 6 bases lay outside the gene matches. The CDR3 consists of 18 residues. Here the CDR3 reads CASGLALGTSGSYNEQFF. CDR3 sequence (DNA): TGTGCTAGTGGTTTGGCCCTCGGGACTAGCGGGAGTTACAATGAGCAGTTCTTC.

This clone was recorded only once. V is TRBV10-3 and J is TRBJ2-3; a possible D gene is TRBD1 (6 bases). Germline CDR1 is ENHRY and CDR2 is SYGVKD. The CDR3 length is 14 residues. The V and J ends lost 6 bases and 0 bases respectively, with 10 bases between them. The CDR3 DNA follows: TGTGCCATCAGATCAGGGGTTAGCACAGATACGCAGTATTTT. Protein: CAIRSGVSTDTQYF.

The chain combines TRBV10-3 with TRBJ2-2; 7 bases are a match to TRBD1. The germline V gene has CDR1 ENHRY and CDR2 SYGVKD. Trimming cost V 4 bases and J 6 bases; bases outside gene matches: 14. The length of the CDR3 is 17 residues. The CDR3 nucleotides read TGTGCCATCAGTGCGATTACAGGGGCGGTTAGAGCCGGGGAGCTGTTTTTT. This encodes CAISAITGAVRAGELFF.

V is TRBV21-1 and J is TRBJ2-2; TRBD1, the table's D call, was not compared with the DNA. TRBV21-1 is termed a pseudogene. CDR3 length: 13 residues. The CDR3 protein is CASSKGATGELFF. The DNA for the CDR3 is TGTGCCAGCAGCAAAGGGGCCACCGGGGAGCTGTTTTTT.

The genes are TRBV2 and TRBJ1-1; D not resolved. CDR3 length: 13 residues. The germline V and J ends were trimmed by 2 bases and 5 bases, with 9 bases remaining between them. Looked up from germline, CDR1 is SNHLY and CDR2 is FYNNEI. DNA for the CDR3: TGTGCCAGCAGTGAAAATACGGGTACTGAAGCTTTCTTT. This encodes CASSENTGTEAFF.

The chain couples TRBV27 to TRBJ1-2, with a possible D match to TRBD1 (6 bases). Germline V gene data show CDR1 as MNHEY and CDR2 as SMNVEV (reference sequence). CDR3 size: 15 residues. With 3 bases removed from V and 8 bases from J, the gap between germline ends came to 19 bases. CDR3: CASSLNRVNRDGYTF. The DNA for the CDR3 is TGTGCCAGCAGTTTGAATCGGGTAAACAGGGACGGCTACACCTTC.

This clone turned up a few times. V usage is TRBV30 and J usage is TRBJ2-7, with D perhaps TRBD2 (5 bases). Trimming took 4 bases from V and 5 from J, leaving 12 bases between them. The CDR3 runs 12 residues. Germline-derived CDR1 and CDR2 are GTSNPN and SVGIG (reference sequence). The CDR3: CAWNTGSHEQYF. The DNA for the CDR3 is TGTGCCTGGAATACGGGGAGCCACGAGCAGTACTTC.

This clone was found once. The rearrangement joins TRBV11-2 to TRBJ1-2; weak D call: TRBD1 (5 bases). This CDR3 spans 17 amino acids. Germline lookup yields CDR1 SGHAT and CDR2 FQNNGV. Trimming took off 1 base at V and 3 bases at J, with 18 bases between the two ends. In DNA form, the CDR3 reads TGTGCCAGCAGCTTAGCAGGGCTGGGTTATCAACACTATGGCTACACCTTC. Amino acid sequence: CASSLAGLGYQHYGYTF.

J is TRBJ1-2 and V is TRBV30; D unresolved. Germline lookup yields CDR1 GTSNPN and CDR2 SVGIG (reference sequence). V lost 0 bases and J 0 bases, leaving 11 bases between the germline ends. The CDR3 runs 15 residues. This CDR3 is CAWSVPAGPNYGYTF. The CDR3 DNA reads TGTGCCTGGAGTGTACCGGCAGGCCCTAACTATGGCTACACCTTC.

V usage is TRBV27 and J usage is TRBJ2-1; weak D call: TRBD2 (5 bases). Germline CDR1 and CDR2: MNHEY and SMNVEV (reference sequence). V dropped 3 bases and J dropped 5 bases, with 20 bases sitting between them. This CDR3 is 17 amino acids long. The CDR3 bases are TGTGCCAGCAGTTTGAGGTTATGGGAGTGGGGTAACAATGAGCAGTTCTTC. Encoded protein: CASSLRLWEWGNNEQFF.

The gene calls are TRBV14 and TRBJ2-1; weak D call: TRBD1 (5 bases). The CDR3 runs to 13 residues. V gave up 0 bases and J gave up 8 bases, with 8 bases separating them. The V gene's germline CDR1 is SGHDN and CDR2 FVKESK. The CDR3 reads CASSQDEGDEQFF. DNA for the CDR3: TGTGCCAGCAGCCAAGATGAAGGGGATGAGCAGTTCTTC.

This clone showed up just a few times. This sequence joins TRBV2 and TRBJ1-2; D is undetermined. The CDR3 is 12 amino acids. Germline values: CDR1 SNHLY, CDR2 FYNNEI. The V and J ends lost 7 bases and 5 bases respectively, with 11 bases between them. The CDR3 loop is CASIGGVYGYTF. The DNA for the CDR3 is TGTGCCAGCATAGGAGGTGTATATGGCTACACCTTC.

The chain has TRBV25-1 and TRBJ2-1; D is unresolved. CDR1 MGHDK and CDR2 SYGVNS come from the germline V gene. The CDR3 is made up of 11 amino acids. The V end was cut by 3 bases, the J end by 8 bases, with 5 bases between. CDR3 in amino acids: CASSDLYEQFF. CDR3 DNA sequence: TGTGCCAGCAGTGATCTGTATGAGCAGTTCTTC.

The chain combines TRBV2 with TRBJ2-7; TRBD2 might be the D (5 bases). V lost 8 bases and J 0 bases, leaving 11 bases between the germline ends. The CDR3 has 13 amino acids. The germline CDR1 and CDR2 sequences are SNHLY and FYNNEI. CDR3 in amino acids: CASRTEVSYEQYF. The CDR3 DNA reads as TGTGCCAGCCGGACGGAGGTCTCCTACGAGCAGTACTTC.

The CDR3 sequence: CASSSPGGRGLYGYTF. The DNA of the CDR3 is TGTGCCAGCAGCTCCCCTGGTGGCAGGGGTCTCTATGGCTACACCTTC. The chain recombines TRBV9 with TRBJ1-2; D is possibly TRBD1 (6 bases). Per the germline V gene, CDR1 is SGDLS and CDR2 is YYNGEE. Trimming left V 4 bases short and J 4 bases short, with 20 bases between. The CDR3 is made up of 16 amino acids. The full variable domain, in which reference TRBV9 and TRBJ1-2 provide the parts outside the CDR3, is DSGVTQTPKHLITATGQRVTLRCSPRSGDLSVYWYQQSLDQGLQFLIQYYNGEERAKGNILERFSAQQFPDLHSELNLSSLELGDSALYFCASSSPGGRGLYGYTFGSGTRLTVV.

This chain joins TRBV6-6 and TRBJ2-5, with D possibly matching TRBD2 (7 bases). The CDR3 sequence is 13 residues long. V dropped 6 bases and J dropped 5 bases, with 13 bases sitting between them. In germline, CDR1 is MNHNY, CDR2 SVGAGI (reference sequence). The chain's CDR3 is CASSPRGGETQYF. CDR3 in DNA: TGTGCCAGCAGCCCTAGGGGGGGGGAGACCCAGTACTTC.

This clone was detected only a few times. The chain joins TRBV9 to TRBJ2-1; no reliable D call. The CDR3 sequence is 14 residues long. From germline, CDR1 is SGDLS and CDR2 YYNGEE. Trimming left V 5 bases short and J 4 bases short, with 13 bases between. CDR3 sequence reads: CASRNTTMYNEQFF. The CDR3 DNA reads as TGTGCCAGCAGAAACACAACTATGTACAATGAGCAGTTCTTC.

The chain is built from TRBV11-2 and TRBJ2-5, with 12 bases fitting TRBD2. The CDR3 extends over 15 amino acids. The germline gives CDR1 SGHAT, CDR2 FQNNGV. Trimming cost V 5 bases and J 5 bases; bases outside gene matches: 6. CDR3 sequence reads: CASSPGTSGLETQYF. CDR3 nucleotide sequence: TGTGCCAGCAGCCCAGGGACTAGCGGGTTGGAGACCCAGTACTTC.